This section outlines one T cell receptor beta chain sequence together with its context. There are 13 residues in the CDR3. Trimming cost V 6 bases and J 8 bases, with 16 bases left between them. Per germline, CDR1 SGHVS and CDR2 FQNEAQ. This record comes from a study of cytomegalovirus exposure and HLA in healthy donors. PCR primers comprised 60 Vbeta and 13 Jbeta primers. Using immunoSEQ multiplex PCR, the repertoire was profiled, and TCRdb retains in-frame clones only, with some absent. This sample's clone table lists nearly 200,000 clones. This sequence joins TRBV7-8 and TRBJ1-2; D is unresolved. The sequence came from a boy between 10 and 17 years old in good health and CMV-seronegative. Sequenced input: PBMCs. The CDR3 spells CASSLPNRGGYTF. The CDR3 nucleotides read TGTGCCAGCAGTCTCCCGAACCGGGGAGGCTACACCTTC.